Described below is a single TCR beta chain sequence and its context. Authors' analysis steps: Amplified reference gene primers provided the basis for estimating nucleated cell counts. The protocol was immunoSEQ multiplex PCR, while the TCRdb copy is restricted to in-frame clones and leaves out a portion. The V and J calls and the clone size are those of that table, but D and trimming were determined from the DNA. The table has over 200,000 clones, 70% to 85% seen once. This entry belongs to a study of blood T cell repertoires in COVID-19. At the level of the study: Sites across the United States, Italy and Spain contributed samples from acute and convalescent COVID-19. The analysed material was cDNA or gDNA that came from T cells, B-cell-depleted T cells, or PBMCs.

Trimming cost V 5 bases and J 2 bases, with 9 bases left between them. CDR3 length equals 13 residues. Per the germline V gene, CDR1 is SEHNR and CDR2 is FQNEAQ (reference sequence). The rearrangement uses TRBV7-9 and TRBJ1-2; a weak D match, TRBD1 (6 bases). This receptor was obtained from a man aged 35-49 years who had recovered from COVID-19. The sample taken for sequencing was peripheral blood. The CDR3 spells CASSRTENYGYTF. In DNA form, the CDR3 reads TGTGCCAGCAGCCGGACAGAGAACTATGGCTACACCTTC.